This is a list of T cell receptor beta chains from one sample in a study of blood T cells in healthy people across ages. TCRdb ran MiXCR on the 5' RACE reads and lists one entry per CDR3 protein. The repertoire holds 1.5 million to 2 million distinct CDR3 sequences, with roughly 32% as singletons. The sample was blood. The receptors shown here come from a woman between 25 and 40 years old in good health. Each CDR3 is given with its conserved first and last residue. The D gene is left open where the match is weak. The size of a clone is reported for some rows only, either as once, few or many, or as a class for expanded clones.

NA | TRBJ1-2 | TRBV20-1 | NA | CSARARTYGYTF | TGCAGTGCTAGAGCAAGGACCTATGGCTACACCTTC
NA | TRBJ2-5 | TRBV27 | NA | CASGPPETQYF | TGTGCCAGCGGGCCCCCAGAGACCCAGTACTTC
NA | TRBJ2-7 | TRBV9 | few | CASSVGSDEQYF | TGTGCCAGCAGCGTAGGGAGTGACGAGCAGTACTTC
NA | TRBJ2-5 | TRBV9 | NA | CASSVEGKETQYF | TGTGCCAGCAGCGTAGAGGGTAAAGAGACCCAGTACTTC
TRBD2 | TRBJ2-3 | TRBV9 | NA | CASSVAGRGDTQYF | TGTGCCAGCAGCGTAGCGGGGAGGGGAGACACGCAGTATTTT
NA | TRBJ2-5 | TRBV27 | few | CASSRIDHQETQYF | TGTGCCAGCAGTCGGATCGACCACCAAGAGACCCAGTACTTC
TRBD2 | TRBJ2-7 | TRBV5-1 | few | CASSLSSGQGQYF | TGCGCCAGCAGCTTGTCTAGCGGCCAAGGGCAGTACTTC
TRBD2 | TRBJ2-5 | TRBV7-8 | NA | CASSHHREGRMDETQYF | TGTGCCAGCAGCCATCACCGGGAGGGCCGAATGGACGAGACCCAGTACTTC
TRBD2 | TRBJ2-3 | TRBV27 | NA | CATARGADTQYF | TGTGCCACCGCCCGGGGGGCAGATACGCAGTATTTT
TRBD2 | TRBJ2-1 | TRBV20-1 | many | CSAGLGAGYNNEQFF | TGCAGTGCTGGTCTGGGAGCGGGATATAACAATGAGCAGTTCTTC
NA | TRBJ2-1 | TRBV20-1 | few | CSAWEAGGGSYNEQFF | TGCAGTGCCTGGGAAGCGGGTGGTGGATCCTACAATGAGCAGTTCTTC
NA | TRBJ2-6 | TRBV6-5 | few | CASSSTGYSGANVLTF | TGTGCCAGCAGTTCCACAGGATACTCTGGGGCCAACGTCCTGACTTTC
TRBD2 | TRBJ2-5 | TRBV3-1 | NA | CASSQEGGGETQYF | TGTGCCAGCAGCCAAGAGGGCGGGGGGGAGACCCAGTACTTC
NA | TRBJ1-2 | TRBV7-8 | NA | CASSKDGYTF | TGTGCCAGCAGCAAGGATGGCTACACCTTC
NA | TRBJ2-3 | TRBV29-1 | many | CSWDEATDTQYF | TGCAGCTGGGACGAAGCTACAGATACGCAGTATTTT
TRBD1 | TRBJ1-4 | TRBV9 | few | CASSVEGGDEKLFF | TGTGCCAGCAGCGTAGAAGGGGGCGATGAAAAACTGTTTTTT
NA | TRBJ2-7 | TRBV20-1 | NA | CSAGAGSYEQYF | TGCAGTGCTGGGGCTGGATCCTACGAGCAGTACTTC
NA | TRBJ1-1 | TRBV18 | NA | CASTSIGGITEAFF | TGTGCCAGCACATCCATAGGCGGAATAACTGAAGCTTTCTTT
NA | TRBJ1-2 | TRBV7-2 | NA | CASSYLGGGYINGYTF | TGTGCCAGCAGCTATCTGGGAGGGGGTTATATCAATGGCTACACCTTC
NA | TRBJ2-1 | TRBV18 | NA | CASSPPGWAEQFF | TGTGCCAGCTCACCACCCGGATGGGCTGAGCAGTTCTTC
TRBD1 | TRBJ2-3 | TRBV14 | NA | CASSQDGQDYRGSTDTQYF | TGTGCCAGCAGCCAAGACGGGCAGGATTACAGGGGCAGCACAGATACGCAGTATTTT
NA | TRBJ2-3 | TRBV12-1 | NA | CASSSDYKRDTQYF | TGTGCCAGCAGCTCGGACTATAAAAGAGATACGCAGTATTTT
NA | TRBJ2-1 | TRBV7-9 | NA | CASSRDKGNEQFF | TGTGCCAGCAGCCGGGACAAGGGCAATGAGCAGTTCTTC
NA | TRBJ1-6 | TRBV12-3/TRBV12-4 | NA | CASSLAGPPLHF | TGTGCCAGCAGTTTAGCCGGACCACCCCTCCACTTT
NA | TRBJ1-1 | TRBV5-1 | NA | CASSLEGNMNTEAFF | TGCGCCAGCAGCTTGGAGGGAAACATGAACACTGAAGCTTTCTTT
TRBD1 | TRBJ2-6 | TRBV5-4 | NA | CASSPTGGFGSGANVLTF | TGTGCCAGCAGCCCTACAGGGGGCTTCGGCTCTGGGGCCAACGTCCTGACTTTC
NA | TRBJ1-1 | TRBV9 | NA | CASSADESTTLDTGAFF | TGTGCCAGCAGCGCGGACGAATCGACCACACTAGACACTGGAGCTTTCTTT
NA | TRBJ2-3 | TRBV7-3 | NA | CASSLKVGTDTQYF | TGTGCCAGCAGCTTAAAGGTGGGGACAGATACGCAGTATTTT
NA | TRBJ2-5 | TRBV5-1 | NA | CATNQGRAGETQYF | TGCGCCACCAACCAGGGACGGGCCGGTGAGACCCAGTACTTC
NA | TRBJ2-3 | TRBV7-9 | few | CASTTYVADTQYF | TGTGCCAGCACCACATACGTGGCAGATACGCAGTATTTT
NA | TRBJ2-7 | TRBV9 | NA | CASSVAGVEYEQYF | TGTGCCAGCAGCGTAGCAGGGGTTGAGTACGAGCAGTACTTC